The text below deals with one T cell receptor beta chain. Its antigen is not identified. An end of the junction does not agree with germline; a read error may underlie this. The data derive from a study of T cell repertoires in aging, cancer and after chemotherapy. Study at large: Clear clonal overlap appeared across healthy donor samples taken over several months to years.

Amplification of TCR beta used genomic DNA extracted from peripheral blood. Broader study findings: Age-matched healthy donors had significantly more diverse, less clonal blood TCR repertoires than untreated cancer patients. In healthy donors, age-related TCR diversity loss mainly reflected lost richness. In each cancer cohort, median generation probability increased across chemotherapy, suggesting thymic output rebounded.

A mixed TRB-A/B primer pool amplified rearranged TRB by multiplex touch-down PCR. One entry per CDR3 protein results from TCRdb running MiXCR on the multiplex PCR reads. There are thousands of distinct CDR3 sequences in the sample; 25% to 30% occur only once, and approximately 6.9% lies in the top ten. Germline CDR1 is PRHDT and CDR2 is FYEKMQ (reference sequence). The CDR3 spans 12 residues. V usage is TRBV13 and J usage is TRBJ1-2, with D unclear. This TCR came from a human donor in good health. Sequenced sample: blood. CDR3 residues: CAASGPQSGYTF. CDR3 DNA: TGCGCAGCGTCCGGGCCCCAGAGCGGCTACACCTTC.